This TCR beta chain was found in a study of T-cell reconstitution after alpha-beta-depleted transplantation in children. Findings and limits, study-wide: Several hundred expanded graft clones reportedly supplied alpha-beta T cells about two months after transplant. TCRbeta diversity was high at day 60 in some patients (a result of surviving recipient T cells and thymic progenitors).

Germline V gives CDR1 PRHDT, CDR2 FYEKMQ (reference sequence). The CDR3 length is 15 residues. The V and J ends lost 5 bases and 0 bases respectively, with 12 bases between them. This clonotype was recorded at least ten times. Its antigen is as yet unknown. As it was prepared, the TCRbeta library received unique molecular identifiers. TCRdb processed the PCR reads anew with MiXCR; each CDR3 protein has one entry. Of about 3,000 distinct CDR3 sequences listed, approximately 28% are singletons. The source was PBMCs, mostly from graft donor cells, collected 60 days after TCRalphabeta/CD19-depleted stem cell transplant. This clonotype was obtained from a male patient aged 2 to 9 who had a stem cell transplant for acute myeloid leukemia, so the T cells may come from the graft donor. This chain joins TRBV13 and TRBJ2-3; TRBD2 might be the D (6 bases). The CDR3 nucleotides are TGTGCCAGCAGCCCCGACGCGGGAAGCACAGATACGCAGTATTTT. Encoded protein: CASSPDAGSTDTQYF. The full variable domain, rest sourced from reference TRBV13 and TRBJ2-3, is AAGVIQSPRHLIKEKRETATLKCYPIPRHDTVYWYQQGPGQDPQFLISFYEKMQSDKGSIPDRFSAQQFSDYHSELNMSSLELGDSALYFCASSPDAGSTDTQYFGPGTRLTVL.